This T cell receptor beta chain was sequenced during a study of early T cells in non-severe SARS-CoV-2 infection. From the 5' RACE reads, TCRdb called clonotypes with MiXCR, one entry per CDR3 protein. The sample records 25,000 to 35,000 distinct CDR3 sequences, about 6.1% being singletons. Germline assignment: CDR1 ENHRY and CDR2 SYGVKD. The CDR3 is made up of 14 amino acids. V shed 7 bases and J 5 bases; nucleotides not matched to a gene: 7. This clonotype has a count of ten or more. This clonotype was sampled from an adult who was a healthcare worker with PCR-confirmed SARS-CoV-2 infection or an uninfected control (not recorded which). Material: whole blood. The chain recombines TRBV10-3 with TRBJ2-7; TRBD2 matches at 11 bases. The CDR3 protein is CAIKSSGGSDEQYF. The CDR3 DNA reads as TGTGCCATCAAATCTAGCGGGGGGTCCGACGAGCAGTACTTC.